This TCR beta chain came from a study of T cells in Graves' hyperthyroidism and ophthalmopathy. CDR3 size: 14 residues. V was shortened by 0 bases and J by 6 bases, with 14 bases between the two germline ends. The V gene's germline CDR1 is DFQATT and CDR2 SNEGSKA (reference sequence). Stable Graves' hyperthyroidism denoted no ophthalmopathy progression over 18 months. Hyperthyroidism, newly diagnosed and lasting under 2 months, affected patients aged 18 to 65. Diagnostic assessment was based on clinical symptoms, serum thyroxine and TRAb, thyroid ultrasound and orbital computed tomography. This sample holds PBMCs from less than 11 ml fresh peripheral blood. In its sample, this clonotype was seen a few times. Researchers amplified the TCR beta CDR3 regions from RNA transcripts. Researchers ran a first-round RT-PCR on the TCR CDR3 using the HTBI primer set. Each CDR3 protein is one row after TCRdb ran MiXCR on the multiplex PCR reads. This table has 550,000 to 650,000 distinct CDR3 sequences, 11% to 15% appearing once.

Material: blood. J is TRBJ1-1 and V is TRBV20-1; perhaps TRBD1 as D (5 bases). This sequence was found in a woman between 40 and 50 years old with Graves' hyperthyroidism. The CDR3 DNA reads as TGCAGTGCTAGAGATTTTCCGGGGGGACCTGAAGCTTTCTTT. It encodes CSARDFPGGPEAFF.